This TCR beta chain was recovered during a study of blood T cell repertoires in COVID-19. At the level of the study: Donors in the United States, Italy and Spain gave samples during acute or convalescent COVID-19. PBMCs, B-cell-depleted T cells, or T cells were the source of the cDNA or gDNA that made up the material.

V shed 10 bases and J 2 bases; nucleotides not matched to a gene: 9. Germline V gene data show CDR1 as MNHNY and CDR2 as SVGAGI (reference sequence). This CDR3 has 14 residues. Seattle patient enrollment occurred during active infection, with longitudinal follow-up thereafter. Measured with immunoSEQ multiplex PCR; TCRdb has only the in-frame clones, and not every one. This repertoire shows about 70,000 clones, 75% to 85% found once; its top ten account for 6.5% to 7.5%. The sequenced sample consisted of peripheral blood. The chain has TRBV6-6 and TRBJ2-7; 9 nucleotides align to TRBD1. The receptor was derived from a man aged 25-45 years with COVID-19, enrolled during active disease. CDR3 residues: CATMGTGYTYEQYF. In nucleotides, the CDR3 is TGTGCCACCATGGGGACAGGGTACACCTACGAGCAGTACTTC.